One TCR beta chain is described in this entry. These data come from a study of T cell changes during pregnancy in multiple sclerosis. Germline V gene data show CDR1 as SGHDT and CDR2 as YYEEEE. Trimming removed 5 bases from V and 5 bases from J, with 19 bases in between. The CDR3 has 15 residues. Clones were read by immunoSEQ multiplex PCR, and TCRdb kept only the in-frame ones, dropping some. Of more than 45,000 clones in the sample, about 90% are singletons; the top ten hold approximately 0.27%. The TCR originated in a female donor with multiple sclerosis, enrolled in a pregnancy study. The chain has TRBV5-6 and TRBJ1-2; D possibly corresponds to TRBD1 (5 bases). The input for sequencing was CD4+ T cells from peripheral blood mononuclear cells, taken in the second trimester of pregnancy. CDR3 bases: TGTGCCAGCAGGATAATGGAGGGGTCGTCTTATGGCTACACCTTC. Its protein product is CASRIMEGSSYGYTF.